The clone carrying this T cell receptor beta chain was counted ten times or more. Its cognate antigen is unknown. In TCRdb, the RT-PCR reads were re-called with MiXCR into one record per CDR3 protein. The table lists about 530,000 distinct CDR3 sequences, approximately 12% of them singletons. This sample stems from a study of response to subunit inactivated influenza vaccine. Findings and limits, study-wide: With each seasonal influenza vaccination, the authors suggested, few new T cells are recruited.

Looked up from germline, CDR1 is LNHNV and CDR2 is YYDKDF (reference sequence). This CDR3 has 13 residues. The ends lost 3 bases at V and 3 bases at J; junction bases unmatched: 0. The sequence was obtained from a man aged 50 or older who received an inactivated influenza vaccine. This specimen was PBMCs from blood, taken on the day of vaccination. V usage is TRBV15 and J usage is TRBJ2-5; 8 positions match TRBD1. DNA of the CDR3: TGTGCCACCAGCAGGGACAGGGAAGAGACCCAGTACTTC. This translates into CATSRDREETQYF.